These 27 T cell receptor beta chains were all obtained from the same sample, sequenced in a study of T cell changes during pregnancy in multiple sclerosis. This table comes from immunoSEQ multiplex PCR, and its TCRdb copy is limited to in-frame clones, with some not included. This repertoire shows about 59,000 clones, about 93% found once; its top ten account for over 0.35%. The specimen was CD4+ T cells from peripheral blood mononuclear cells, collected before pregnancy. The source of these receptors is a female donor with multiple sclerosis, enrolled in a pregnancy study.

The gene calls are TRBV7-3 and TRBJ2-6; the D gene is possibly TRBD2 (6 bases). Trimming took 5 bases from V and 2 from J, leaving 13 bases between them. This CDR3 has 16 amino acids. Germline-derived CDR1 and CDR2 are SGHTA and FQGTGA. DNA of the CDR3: TGTGCCAGCAGCAGTTGGAGGGGCACTGGGGCCAACGTCCTGACTTTC. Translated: CASSSWRGTGANVLTF.

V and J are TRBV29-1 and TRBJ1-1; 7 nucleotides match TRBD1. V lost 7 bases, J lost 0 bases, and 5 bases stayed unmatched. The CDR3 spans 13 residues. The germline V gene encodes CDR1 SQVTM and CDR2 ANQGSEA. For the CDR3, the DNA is TGCAGCGGGACCACAGGGGTGAACACTGAAGCTTTCTTT. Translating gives CSGTTGVNTEAFF. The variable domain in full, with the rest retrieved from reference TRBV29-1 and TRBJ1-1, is SAVISQKPSRDICQRGTSLTIQCQVDSQVTMMFWYRQQPGQSLTLIATANQGSEATYESGFVIDKFPISRPNLTFSTLTVSNMSPEDSSIYLCSGTTGVNTEAFFGQGTRLTVV.

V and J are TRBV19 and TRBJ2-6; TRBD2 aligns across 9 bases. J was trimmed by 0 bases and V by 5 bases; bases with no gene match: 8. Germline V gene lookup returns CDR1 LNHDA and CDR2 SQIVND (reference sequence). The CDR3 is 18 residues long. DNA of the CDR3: TGTGCCAGTAGTTTCTGGCTAGCGGGAAGCTCTGGGGCCAACGTCCTGACTTTC. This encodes CASSFWLAGSSGANVLTF.

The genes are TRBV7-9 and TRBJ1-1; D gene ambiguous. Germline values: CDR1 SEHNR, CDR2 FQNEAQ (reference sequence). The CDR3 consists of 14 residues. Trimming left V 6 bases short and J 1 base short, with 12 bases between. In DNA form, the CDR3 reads TGTGCCAGCAGAATAGACACCAGGAACACTGAAGCTTTCTTT. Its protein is CASRIDTRNTEAFF.

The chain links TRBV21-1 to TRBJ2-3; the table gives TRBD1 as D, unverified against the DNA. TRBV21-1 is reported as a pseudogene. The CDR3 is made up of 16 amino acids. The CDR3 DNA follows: TGTGCCAGCAGCTACCAAAACAGGGGTGAGGCAGATACGCAGTATTTT. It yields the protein CASSYQNRGEADTQYF.

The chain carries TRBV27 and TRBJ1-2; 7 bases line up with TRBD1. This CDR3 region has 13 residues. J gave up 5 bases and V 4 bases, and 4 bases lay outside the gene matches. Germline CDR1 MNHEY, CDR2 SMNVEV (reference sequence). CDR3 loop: CASSSGGPYGYTF. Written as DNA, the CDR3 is TGTGCCAGCAGTTCAGGGGGTCCTTATGGCTACACCTTC.

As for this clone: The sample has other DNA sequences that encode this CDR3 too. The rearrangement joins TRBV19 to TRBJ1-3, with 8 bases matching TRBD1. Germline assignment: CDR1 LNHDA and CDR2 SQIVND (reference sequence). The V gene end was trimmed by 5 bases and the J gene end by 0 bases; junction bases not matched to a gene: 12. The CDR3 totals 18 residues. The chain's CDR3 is CASSLLPGQALSGNTIYF. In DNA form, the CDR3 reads TGTGCCAGTAGTCTCCTCCCGGGACAGGCCCTCTCTGGAAACACCATATATTTT.

In DNA form, the CDR3 reads TGTGCCAGCAGTTTGTTTGGGACTAGAGGAGATACGCAGTATTTT. Translated: CASSLFGTRGDTQYF. The chain combines TRBV27 with TRBJ2-3; 8 bases line up with TRBD2. Trimming at V came to 3 bases and at J to 5 bases, leaving 7 bases not matched to a gene. Germline V gives CDR1 MNHEY, CDR2 SMNVEV (reference sequence). This CDR3 region has 15 residues.

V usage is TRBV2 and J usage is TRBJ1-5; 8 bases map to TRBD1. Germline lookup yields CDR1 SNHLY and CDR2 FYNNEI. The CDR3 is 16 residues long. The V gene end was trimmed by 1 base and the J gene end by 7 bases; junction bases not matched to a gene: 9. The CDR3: CASSEGAGGSGQPQHF. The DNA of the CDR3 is TGTGCCAGCAGTGAAGGGGCAGGGGGCTCAGGGCAGCCCCAGCATTTT.

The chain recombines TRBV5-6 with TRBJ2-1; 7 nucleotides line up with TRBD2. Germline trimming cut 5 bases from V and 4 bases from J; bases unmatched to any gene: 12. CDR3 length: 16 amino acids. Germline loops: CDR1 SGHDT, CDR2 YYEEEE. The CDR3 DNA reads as TGTGCCAGCAGTTGGAACAGACTAGCTTCTTACAATGAGCAGTTCTTC. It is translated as CASSWNRLASYNEQFF.

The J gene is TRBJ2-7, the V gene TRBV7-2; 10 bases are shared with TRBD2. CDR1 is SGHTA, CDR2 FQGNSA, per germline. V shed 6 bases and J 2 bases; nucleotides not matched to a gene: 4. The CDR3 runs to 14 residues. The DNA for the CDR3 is TGTGCCAGCAGGAGACTAGCGGGTCCCTACGAGCAGTACTTC. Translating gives CASRRLAGPYEQYF.

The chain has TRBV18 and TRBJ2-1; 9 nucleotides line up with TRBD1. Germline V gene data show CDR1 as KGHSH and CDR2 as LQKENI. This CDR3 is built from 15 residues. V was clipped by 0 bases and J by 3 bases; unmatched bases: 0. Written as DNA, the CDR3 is TGTGCCAGCTCACCACCGGACAGGGGCTACAATGAGCAGTTCTTC. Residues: CASSPPDRGYNEQFF.

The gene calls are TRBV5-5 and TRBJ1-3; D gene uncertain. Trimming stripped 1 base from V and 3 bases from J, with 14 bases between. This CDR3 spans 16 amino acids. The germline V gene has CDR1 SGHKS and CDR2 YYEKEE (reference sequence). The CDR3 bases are TGTGCCAGCAGCTTGTTTTCGGCAGGTAGTGGAAACACCATATATTTT. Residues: CASSLFSAGSGNTIYF. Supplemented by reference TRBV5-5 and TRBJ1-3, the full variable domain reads DAGVTQSPTHLIKTRGQQVTLRCSPISGHKSVSWYQQVLGQGPQFIFQYYEKEERGRGNFPDRFSARQFPNYSSELNVNALLLGDSALYLCASSLFSAGSGNTIYFGEGSWLTVV.

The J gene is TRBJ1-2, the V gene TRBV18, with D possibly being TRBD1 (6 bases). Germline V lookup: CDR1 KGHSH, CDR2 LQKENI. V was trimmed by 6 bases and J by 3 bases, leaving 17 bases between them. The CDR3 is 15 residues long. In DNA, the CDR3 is TGTGCCAGCTCCCCCTCAGGGGCGCGGGACTATGGCTACACCTTC. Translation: CASSPSGARDYGYTF. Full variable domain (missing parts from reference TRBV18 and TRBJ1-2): NAGVMQNPRHLVRRRGQEARLRCSPMKGHSHVYWYRQLPEEGLKFMVYLQKENIIDESGMPKERFSAEFPKEGPSILRIQQVVRGDSAAYFCASSPSGARDYGYTFGSGTRLTVV.

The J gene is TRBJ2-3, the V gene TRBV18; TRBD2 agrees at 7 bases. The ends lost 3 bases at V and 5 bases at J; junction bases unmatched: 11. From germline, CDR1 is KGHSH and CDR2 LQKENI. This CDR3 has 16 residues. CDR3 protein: CASSPNPAGVEDTQYF. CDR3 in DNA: TGTGCCAGCTCACCCAACCCCGCGGGAGTGGAAGATACGCAGTATTTT.

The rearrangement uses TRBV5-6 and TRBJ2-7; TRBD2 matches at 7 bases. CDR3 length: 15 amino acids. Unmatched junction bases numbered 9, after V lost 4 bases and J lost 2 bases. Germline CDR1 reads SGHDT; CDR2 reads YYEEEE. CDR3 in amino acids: CASSRRLAVAYEQYF. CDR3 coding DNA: TGTGCCAGCAGCCGAAGACTAGCAGTCGCCTACGAGCAGTACTTC.

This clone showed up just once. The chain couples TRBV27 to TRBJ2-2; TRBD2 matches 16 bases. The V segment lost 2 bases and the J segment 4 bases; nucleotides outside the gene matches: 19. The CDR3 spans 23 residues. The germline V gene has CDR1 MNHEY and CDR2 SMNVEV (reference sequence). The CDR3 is CASSLPLRQSGTSGRAVTGELFF. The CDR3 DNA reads TGTGCCAGCAGTTTACCCTTGCGTCAATCCGGGACTAGCGGGAGGGCCGTCACCGGGGAGCTGTTTTTT.

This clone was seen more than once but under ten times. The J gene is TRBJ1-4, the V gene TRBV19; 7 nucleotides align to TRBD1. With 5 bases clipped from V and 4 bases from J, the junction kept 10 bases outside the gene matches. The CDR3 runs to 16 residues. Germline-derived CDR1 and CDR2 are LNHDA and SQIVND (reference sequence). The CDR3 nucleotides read TGTGCCAGTAGTCTCACTGGACAGGTACTTAATGAAAAACTGTTTTTT. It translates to CASSLTGQVLNEKLFF.

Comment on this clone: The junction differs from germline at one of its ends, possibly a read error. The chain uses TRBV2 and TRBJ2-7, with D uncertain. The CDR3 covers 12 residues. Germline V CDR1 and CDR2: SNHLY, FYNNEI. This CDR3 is CASSEALWQSIF. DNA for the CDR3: TGTGCCAGCAGTGAAGCGCTTTGGCAGTCGATCTTC.

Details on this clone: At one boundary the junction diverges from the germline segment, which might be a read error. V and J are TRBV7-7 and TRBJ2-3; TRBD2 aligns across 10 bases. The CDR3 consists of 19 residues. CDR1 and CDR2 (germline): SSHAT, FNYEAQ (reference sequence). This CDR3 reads CASTVTTGLARSSTDTQYF. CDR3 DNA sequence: TGTGCTAGCACCGTTACTACGGGACTAGCGAGATCTAGCACAGATACGCAGTATTTT.

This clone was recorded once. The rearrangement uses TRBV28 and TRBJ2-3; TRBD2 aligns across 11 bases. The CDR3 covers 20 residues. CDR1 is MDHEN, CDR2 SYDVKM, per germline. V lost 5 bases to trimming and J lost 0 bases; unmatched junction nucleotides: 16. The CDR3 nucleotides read TGTGCCAGCAGTCCGGGAGGACTAGCGGGTACTAGATCTAGCACAGATACGCAGTATTTT. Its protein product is CASSPGGLAGTRSSTDTQYF.

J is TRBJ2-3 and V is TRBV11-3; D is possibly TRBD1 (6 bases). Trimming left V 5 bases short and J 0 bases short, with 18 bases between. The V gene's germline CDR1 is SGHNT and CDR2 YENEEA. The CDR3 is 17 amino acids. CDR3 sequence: CASSMAQGKSSTDTQYF. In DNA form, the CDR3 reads TGTGCCAGCAGCATGGCTCAGGGGAAGAGTAGCACAGATACGCAGTATTTT. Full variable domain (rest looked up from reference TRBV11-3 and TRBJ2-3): EAGVVQSPRYKIIEKKQPVAFWCNPISGHNTLYWYLQNLGQGPELLIRYENEEAVDDSQLPKDRFSAERLKGVDSTLKIQPAELGDSAVYLCASSMAQGKSSTDTQYFGPGTRLTVL.

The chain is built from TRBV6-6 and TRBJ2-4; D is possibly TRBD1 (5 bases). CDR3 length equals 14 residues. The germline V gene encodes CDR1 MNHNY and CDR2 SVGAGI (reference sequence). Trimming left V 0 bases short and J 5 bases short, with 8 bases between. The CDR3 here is CASSYSSRENIQYF. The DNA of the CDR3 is TGTGCCAGCAGTTACTCGTCCAGGGAAAACATTCAGTACTTC.

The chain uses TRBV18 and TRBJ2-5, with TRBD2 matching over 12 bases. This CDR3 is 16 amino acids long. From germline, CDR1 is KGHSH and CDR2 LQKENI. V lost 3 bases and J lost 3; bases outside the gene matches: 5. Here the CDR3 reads CASSPRTSGIKETQYF. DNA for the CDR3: TGTGCCAGCTCACCTCGGACTAGCGGGATTAAAGAGACCCAGTACTTC. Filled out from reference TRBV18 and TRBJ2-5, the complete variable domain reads NAGVMQNPRHLVRRRGQEARLRCSPMKGHSHVYWYRQLPEEGLKFMVYLQKENIIDESGMPKERFSAEFPKEGPSILRIQQVVRGDSAAYFCASSPRTSGIKETQYFGPGTRLLVL.

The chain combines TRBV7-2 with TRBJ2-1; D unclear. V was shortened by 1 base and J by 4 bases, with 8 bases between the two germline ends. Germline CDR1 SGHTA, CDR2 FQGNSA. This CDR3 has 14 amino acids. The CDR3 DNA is TGTGCCAGCAGCTTAGACCAGGTTTACAATGAGCAGTTCTTC. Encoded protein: CASSLDQVYNEQFF. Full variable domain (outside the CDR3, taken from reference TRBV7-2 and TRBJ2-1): GAGVSQSPSNKVTEKGKDVELRCDPISGHTALYWYRQSLGQGLEFLIYFQGNSAPDKSGLPSDRFSAERTGGSVSTLTIQRTQQEDSAVYLCASSLDQVYNEQFFGPGTRLTVL.

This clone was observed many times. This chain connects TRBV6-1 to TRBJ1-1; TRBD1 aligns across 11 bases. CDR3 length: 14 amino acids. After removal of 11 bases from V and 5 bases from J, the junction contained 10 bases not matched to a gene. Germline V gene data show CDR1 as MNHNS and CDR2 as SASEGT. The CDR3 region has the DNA TGTGCCGGAGCCGGACAGGGGGCGAATACTGAAGCTTTCTTT. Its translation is CAGAGQGANTEAFF.

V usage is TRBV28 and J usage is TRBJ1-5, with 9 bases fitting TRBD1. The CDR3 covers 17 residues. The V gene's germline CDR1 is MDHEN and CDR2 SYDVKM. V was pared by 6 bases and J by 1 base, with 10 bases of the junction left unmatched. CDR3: CASSPGQGSRSNQPQHF. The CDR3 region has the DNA TGTGCCAGCAGCCCAGGACAGGGGAGTAGGAGCAATCAGCCCCAGCATTTT. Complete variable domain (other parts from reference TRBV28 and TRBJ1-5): DVKVTQSSRYLVKRTGEKVFLECVQDMDHENMFWYRQDPGLGLRLIYFSYDVKMKEKGDIPEGYSVSREKKERFSLILESASTNQTSMYLCASSPGQGSRSNQPQHFGDGTRLSIL.